These 9 T cell receptor beta chains came from one sample sequenced in a study of human T cells and chemical hapten exposure (dated by TCRdb to the early 2020s). The time point tag for this specimen amounts to: patch test 1, 2 weeks after DPC sensitization. The treatment or condition label of this sample denotes: therapeutic diphenylcyclopropenone sensitization with weekly scalp DPC. The library came from RACE. Sequencing was carried out with a NextSeq 500. In-frame beta chains were kept once TCRdb had trimmed the public reads at Q25 with fastp and called clones with MiXCR. Under each unique CDR3 protein, matching rows form one entry showing the most common genes and DNA. The table for this sample lists approximately 70,000 distinct CDR3 sequences; about 9.1% of them were counted only once. Clones ranked in the top ten supply over 3% of the sample. The material was whole blood, obtained in connection with sensitization to the hapten diphenylcyclopropenone (DPC). The receptors come from a middle-aged woman with alopecia areata. Some clones in this sample may be carry-over from other donors' samples.

This clonotype was detected many times. This chain joins TRBV7-9 and TRBJ2-3; D ambiguous. Germline CDR1 reads SEHNR; CDR2 reads FQNEAQ (reference sequence). Trimming pared 1 base from V and 5 bases from J, leaving 4 bases between. CDR3 length: 12 amino acids. CDR3 residues: CASSLVEDTQYF. CDR3 nucleotides: TGTGCCAGCAGCTTAGTCGAAGATACGCAGTATTTT.

This clonotype appeared many times. J is TRBJ2-1 and V is TRBV9, with 12 positions matching TRBD2. V dropped 4 bases and J dropped 9; count of bases not matched to a gene: 8. CDR3 length: 15 residues. The germline V gene encodes CDR1 SGDLS and CDR2 YYNGEE. The CDR3 loop reads CASSLRLAGAGEQFF. The CDR3 DNA reads as TGTGCCAGCAGCCTCCGACTAGCGGGGGCGGGTGAGCAGTTCTTC.

The table lists this clonotype with many counts. The chain links TRBV18 to TRBJ2-3; weak D call: TRBD1 (5 bases). The CDR3 extends over 14 amino acids. Trimming took 2 bases from V and 0 from J, leaving 6 bases between them. Germline V gene lookup returns CDR1 KGHSH and CDR2 LQKENI. CDR3 region: CASSPAGSTDTQYF. The DNA for the CDR3 is TGTGCCAGCTCACCAGCAGGGAGCACAGATACGCAGTATTTT.

This clonotype was recorded a few times. The chain has TRBV20-1 and TRBJ1-5, with D perhaps matching TRBD1 (6 bases). V was clipped by 4 bases and J by 0 bases, with 13 bases between them. The CDR3 extends over 15 amino acids. Germline V CDR1 and CDR2: DFQATT, SNEGSKA (reference sequence). The CDR3 loop is CSATGTPYSNQPQHF. The CDR3 nucleotides are TGCAGTGCTACAGGGACACCCTATAGCAATCAGCCCCAGCATTTT.

This clonotype was seen many times. V gene TRBV6-5 combines with J gene TRBJ1-6; perhaps TRBD1 as D (6 bases). Germline CDR1 is MNHEY and CDR2 is SVGAGI. The CDR3 sequence is 16 residues long. The ends were cut back, 3 bases at V and 9 bases at J, with 18 bases in the middle. Here the CDR3 DNA reads TGTGCCAGCAGTTATGGGGGAGGGGGAAGAACTTCACCCCTCCACTTT. Amino acid sequence: CASSYGGGGRTSPLHF.

This clonotype was recorded a few times. In DNA, the CDR3 is TGCGCCAGCAGTGAGGCACCCGGCTCTGGAAACACCATATATTTT. Translating it yields CASSEAPGSGNTIYF. V gene TRBV10-1 combines with J gene TRBJ1-3; no clear D gene. V was clipped by 2 bases and J by 0 bases, with 8 bases between them. The CDR3 length is 15 residues. The V gene's germline CDR1 is WNHNN and CDR2 SYGVQD (reference sequence).

This clonotype was seen ten or more times. This chain uses TRBV12-3 or TRBV12-4 with TRBJ2-1; D is possibly TRBD1 or TRBD2 (5 bases each). V lost 6 bases to trimming and J lost 4 bases, with 13 bases between them. The CDR3 consists of 14 residues. The CDR3, as DNA: TGTGCCAGCAGCGAGGGACGGATATACAATGAGCAGTTCTTC. It specifies CASSEGRIYNEQFF.

This clonotype has at least ten counts. V is TRBV29-1 and J is TRBJ1-1, with D maybe TRBD1 (5 bases). V was shortened by 5 bases and J by 1 base, with 20 bases between the two germline ends. This CDR3 has 16 residues. CDR1 SQVTM and CDR2 ANQGSEA come from the germline V gene. Here the CDR3 reads CSVNSIPPGPNTEAFF. The CDR3 DNA is TGCAGCGTTAACTCGATCCCCCCGGGACCGAACACTGAAGCTTTCTTT.

This clonotype has a count of ten or more. The CDR3 region has the DNA TGTGCCAGCAGCCAAGATGTTGAAACAGGGAAGACTCATGGCTACACCTTC. This gives the protein CASSQDVETGKTHGYTF. The J gene is TRBJ1-2, the V gene TRBV3-1; maybe TRBD1 (6 bases). This CDR3 comprises 17 residues. Trimming took 0 bases from V and 6 from J, leaving 20 bases between them. The germline CDR1 and CDR2 sequences are LGHDT and YNNKEL (reference sequence).